Listed below are T cell receptor beta chains from one sample, sequenced in a study of T cell responses to AZD1222 COVID-19 vaccine. The method was immunoSEQ multiplex PCR; TCRdb's version includes in-frame clones alone and lacks a portion of them. The sample contains 150,000 to 200,000 clones, around 91% of which appear only once. The sample here was peripheral blood, taken 28 days after the second AZD1222 dose. The receptors derive from an adult who received the AZD1222 COVID-19 vaccine. Both conserved end residues are part of each CDR3. A D gene is named only where the DNA matches it firmly. Where a row states a size, it is once, few, many or the class of an expanded clone; other rows omit it.

NA	TRBJ1-6	TRBV11-3	NA	TGTGCCAGCAGCCAGACCTATAATTCACCCCTCCACTTT	CASSQTYNSPLHF
NA	TRBJ1-5	TRBV30	NA	TGTGCCTGGAGCCTGTCGGAGGGTATGGGCAATCAGCCCCAGCATTTT	CAWSLSEGMGNQPQHF
NA	TRBJ1-4	TRBV18	NA	TGTGCCAGCTCACCAATCGAGATCGGCAGGGGTGGGGAAAAACTGTTTTTT	CASSPIEIGRGGEKLFF
NA	TRBJ1-5	TRBV10-1	few	TGCGCCAGCAGTGTCTGGGGCGATCAGCCCCAGCATTTT	CASSVWGDQPQHF
TRBD1	TRBJ1-6	TRBV20-1	NA	TGCAGTGCTAGTCGGCAGGGGGCTGGAAATTCACCCCTCCACTTT	CSASRQGAGNSPLHF
NA	TRBJ2-1	TRBV14	NA	TGTGCCAGCAGCCGCAGCTACAATGAGCAGTTCTTC	CASSRSYNEQFF
NA	TRBJ2-1	TRBV7-9	NA	TGTGCCAGCAGCTTATATGAGCAGTTCTTC	CASSLYEQFF
NA	TRBJ1-4	TRBV7-2	NA	TGTGCCAGCAGCTTAACGGGGGGAAATGAAAAACTGTTTTTT	CASSLTGGNEKLFF
NA	TRBJ1-2	TRBV10-3	NA	TGTGCCATCAAGACAGCACTTAACTATGGCTACACCTTC	CAIKTALNYGYTF
NA	TRBJ1-2	TRBV28	NA	TGTGCCAGCAGTTCTACTACGAGATTAGGGACCTTC	CASSSTTRLGTF
NA	TRBJ1-2	TRBV28	NA	TGTGCCAGCAGTACTGGACAGCAGACCTATGGCTACACCTTC	CASSTGQQTYGYTF
NA	TRBJ2-3	TRBV3-1/TRBV3-2	once	TGTGCCAGCAGCTTCCGGGACATCACAAATACGCAGTATTTT	CASSFRDITNTQYF
NA	TRBJ2-1	TRBV28	once	TGTGCCAGCAGTTTACAGGCCCATGAGCAGTTCTTC	CASSLQAHEQFF
NA	TRBJ1-1	TRBV7-8	NA	TGTGCCAGCAGCATCCTCAGGGTCCCTGAAGCTTTCTTT	CASSILRVPEAFF
TRBD1	TRBJ1-2	TRBV4-2	NA	TGTGCCAGCAGCCAAGGGGGGCAGGGGGCTAACTATGGCTACACCTTC	CASSQGGQGANYGYTF
TRBD1	TRBJ2-2	TRBV19	NA	TGTGCCAGTAGTATATCTGGACAGGGCACTCTTCGGGACGGGGAGCTGTTTTTT	CASSISGQGTLRDGELFF
NA	TRBJ1-5	TRBV7-2	NA	TGTGCCAGCAGCTCACAGGGCGGTAGCAATCAGCCCCAGCATTTT	CASSSQGGSNQPQHF
TRBD1	TRBJ1-2	TRBV2	NA	TGTGCCAGCACCCCAGGGGGTCCCTATGGCTACACCTTC	CASTPGGPYGYTF
NA	TRBJ2-1	TRBV3-1/TRBV3-2	once	TGTGCCAGCAGCCAAGAGGGCCTTTACAATGAGCAGTTCTTC	CASSQEGLYNEQFF
TRBD2	TRBJ2-7	TRBV6-2/TRBV6-3	NA	TGTGCCAGCAGTTACTCCGGACTAGCCTACGAGCAGTACTTC	CASSYSGLAYEQYF
TRBD1	TRBJ1-6	TRBV2	NA	TGTGCCAGCGGAGATGTTGACAGGGACAATTCACCCCTCCACTTT	CASGDVDRDNSPLHF
NA	TRBJ1-2	TRBV28	NA	TGTGCCAGCAGTTTAGGGGTCGGGGCAACCCGTAACTATGGCTACACCTTC	CASSLGVGATRNYGYTF
TRBD2	TRBJ2-3	TRBV9	NA	TGTGCCAGCAGCGGGTTAGCGGGACGGTTAGCAGATACGCAGTATTTT	CASSGLAGRLADTQYF
NA	TRBJ2-7	TRBV7-2	NA	TGTGCCAGCAGCCAATACAGGGAGGGGGAGCAGTACTTC	CASSQYREGEQYF
NA	TRBJ1-5	TRBV10-3	NA	TGTGCCATCAGTGAGTCGAGGGATCTTGGGGCAAATCAGCCCCAGCATTTT	CAISESRDLGANQPQHF
TRBD1	TRBJ1-5	TRBV7-9	NA	TGTGCCAGCAGCAGGGGGACAGGGAGTCAGCCCCAGCATTTT	CASSRGTGSQPQHF
NA	TRBJ2-7	TRBV27	NA	TGTGCCAGCAGTCAACGGAGCTCCTACGAGCAGTACTTC	CASSQRSSYEQYF
NA	TRBJ1-5	TRBV28	NA	TGTGCCAGCAGTAACGCAGGGGCAGGAGGTCAGCCCCAGCATTTT	CASSNAGAGGQPQHF
TRBD1	TRBJ1-1	TRBV5-6	NA	TGTGCCAGCAGCACGGACAGGGGAACATACATGAACACTGAAGCTTTCTTT	CASSTDRGTYMNTEAFF
TRBD2	TRBJ2-7	TRBV28	NA	TGTGCCAGCGTGACTAGCGGGAGGCGCAGTTCCTCCTACGAGCAGTACTTC	CASVTSGRRSSSYEQYF
TRBD1	TRBJ2-6	TRBV6-7	NA	TGTGCCAGCAGTTACTCGGAACAGGGGGCGCCTTCTGGGGCCAACGTCCTGACTTTC	CASSYSEQGAPSGANVLTF
NA	TRBJ1-3	TRBV30	NA	TGTGCCTACAGTTGGGGTTCTGGAAACACCATATATTTT	CAYSWGSGNTIYF
NA	TRBJ1-2	TRBV29-1	NA	TGCAGCGTTTATAACCAGGGATCTGGCTACACCTTC	CSVYNQGSGYTF
NA	TRBJ1-2	TRBV11-2	NA	TGTGCCAGCAGCCCATATCTCGGGACGCGCAGGGGCTACACCTTC	CASSPYLGTRRGYTF
TRBD1	TRBJ1-2	TRBV2	NA	TGTGCCAGCAGTGATACCGGGACAGGGGACTATGGCTACACCTTC	CASSDTGTGDYGYTF
TRBD1	TRBJ2-6	TRBV19	once	TGTGCCAGTAGTATAGATCCCGACAGGGGGGTCTCTGGGGCCAACGTCCTGACTTTC	CASSIDPDRGVSGANVLTF
NA	TRBJ1-1	TRBV2	NA	TGTGCCAGCAGTGAAGCGCTATCGGTTCTTAGGCAAGCTTTCTTT	CASSEALSVLRQAFF
NA	TRBJ1-5	TRBV19	NA	TGTGCCAGTAGTATCAAGGGGGTTGGCAATCAGCCCCAGCATTTT	CASSIKGVGNQPQHF
NA	TRBJ1-5	TRBV2	once	TGTGCCAGCAAACAGAGTAATCAGCCCCAGCATTTT	CASKQSNQPQHF
TRBD1	TRBJ2-6	TRBV7-3	once	TGTGCCAGCAGCCTCAACACAGGGGTCGGGGCCAACGTCCTGACTTTC	CASSLNTGVGANVLTF
NA	TRBJ1-1	TRBV7-2	NA	TGTGCCAGCAGCTTACATCAGATGAACACTGAAGCTTTCTTT	CASSLHQMNTEAFF
TRBD2	TRBJ2-1	TRBV7-9	NA	TGTGCCAGCAGCTTGGGAACTAGCGGGAGTGAGCAGTTCTTC	CASSLGTSGSEQFF
NA	TRBJ2-1	TRBV5-6	NA	TGTGCCAGCAGCTTAAGTTCTTCGAGACTAGGCGTTTCTGAGCAGTTCTTC	CASSLSSSRLGVSEQFF
NA	TRBJ1-5	TRBV6-5	NA	TGTGCCAGCAGTTACGAGGGCGGAGGAGATCAGCCCCAGCATTTT	CASSYEGGGDQPQHF
TRBD2	TRBJ2-2	TRBV9	NA	TGTGCCAGCAGCGCCCGCACTAGCGGGAGCCCCACCGGGGAGCTGTTTTTT	CASSARTSGSPTGELFF
NA	TRBJ2-7	TRBV10-2	NA	TGCGCCAGCAGTGAGACCCGGACCTCTGACGAGCAGTACTTC	CASSETRTSDEQYF
NA	TRBJ1-2	TRBV6-6	NA	TGTGCCAGCATCCAAGGGGGTACTTTTTATGGCTACACCTTC	CASIQGGTFYGYTF
TRBD1	TRBJ1-2	TRBV19	NA	TGTGCCAGTAGTCAATCGGGACAGGGGATAAGCTATGGCTACACCTTC	CASSQSGQGISYGYTF
TRBD1	TRBJ2-7	TRBV24-1	NA	TGTGCCACCAGTGCACAGGGGGCAGGCTCGACCTACGAGCAGTACTTC	CATSAQGAGSTYEQYF
TRBD2	TRBJ2-5	TRBV20-1	NA	TGCTGTGCTAGTGATGCCGCTAGCGGGGGGTGGGAGACCCAGTACTTC	CCASDAASGGWETQYF
NA	TRBJ1-4	TRBV30	NA	TGTGCCTGCCCGGAGGGGAGGGATAATGAAAAACTGTTTTTT	CACPEGRDNEKLFF
TRBD1	TRBJ1-3	TRBV18	once	TGTGCCAGCTCACCATATCGGACAGGGTTGGACACCATATATTTT	CASSPYRTGLDTIYF
TRBD2	TRBJ2-1	TRBV4-2	few	TGTGCCAGCAGCCCGCGCGCCGGAGTAGCGGGGGACGTGGGGAATGAGCAGTTCTTC	CASSPRAGVAGDVGNEQFF
NA	TRBJ1-1	TRBV28	NA	TGTGCCAGCTCCTTCCTAGGGGGGAACACTGAAGCTTTCTTT	CASSFLGGNTEAFF
NA	TRBJ1-5	TRBV10-3	NA	TGTGCCATCAGCCCTGACAGGCGAGGGAATCAGCCCCAGCATTTT	CAISPDRRGNQPQHF
NA	TRBJ1-5	TRBV5-1	once	TGCGCCAGCAGCCTGCTCGGGGGAGTATCTGTGCCCCAGCATTTT	CASSLLGGVSVPQHF
TRBD1	TRBJ1-1	TRBV5-1	NA	TGCGCCAGCAGCTTACAGGGGTGGTACACTGAAGCTTTCTTT	CASSLQGWYTEAFF
NA	TRBJ2-7	TRBV6-2/TRBV6-3	NA	TGTGCCAGCAGTTACCCACAACTACAGAGCTCCTACGAGCAGTACTTC	CASSYPQLQSSYEQYF
NA	TRBJ1-2	TRBV19	NA	TGTGCCAGTAGTACGGGGGCAGGGGAAGGTCTCGGTGGCTACACCTTC	CASSTGAGEGLGGYTF